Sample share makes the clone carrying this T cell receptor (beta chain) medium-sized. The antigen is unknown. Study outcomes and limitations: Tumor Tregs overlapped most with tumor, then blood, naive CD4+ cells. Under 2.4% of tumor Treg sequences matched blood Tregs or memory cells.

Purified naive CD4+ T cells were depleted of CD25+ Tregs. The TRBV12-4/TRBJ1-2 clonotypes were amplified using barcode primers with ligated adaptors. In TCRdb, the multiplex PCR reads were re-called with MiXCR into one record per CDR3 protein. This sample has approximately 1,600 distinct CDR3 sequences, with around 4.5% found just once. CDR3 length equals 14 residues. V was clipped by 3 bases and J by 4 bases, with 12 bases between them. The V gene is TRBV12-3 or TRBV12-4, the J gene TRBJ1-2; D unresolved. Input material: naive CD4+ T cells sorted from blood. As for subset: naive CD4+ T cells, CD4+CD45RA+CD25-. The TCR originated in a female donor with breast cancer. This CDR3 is CASSFSGFAYGYTF. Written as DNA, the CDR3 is TGTGCCAGCAGTTTCTCAGGTTTTGCCTATGGCTACACCTTC.